This T cell receptor (beta chain) came from a study of STAT3 mutations in large granular lymphocyte leukemia. As concerns this clone: The antigen is not known.

Roughly 39,000 productive templates were obtained per sample on average. The protocol was immunoSEQ multiplex PCR, while the TCRdb copy is restricted to in-frame clones and leaves out a portion. The repertoire holds approximately 6,700 clones, with approximately 54% as singletons. The study's findings and limits: Every T-cell large granular lymphocyte leukemia patient had at least one immunodominant TCR beta clonotype. Sampling intervals varied between patients and samples. All newly emerging clones after therapy were STAT3 wild type.

Germline CDR1 reads SGHTA; CDR2 reads FQGNSA. The CDR3 runs 15 residues. V was trimmed by 1 base and J by 3 bases, leaving 10 bases between them. The sample consisted of peripheral blood mononuclear cells. The gene calls are TRBV7-2 and TRBJ1-5, with no clear D. The TCR comes from a boy aged 10-17 years with T-cell large granular lymphocyte leukemia. Some clones in this sample may be carry-over from other donors' samples. Written as DNA, the CDR3 is TGTGCCAGCAGCTTAGGGGGAGTCTCCAATCAGCCCCAGCATTTT. Encoded protein: CASSLGGVSNQPQHF.